The T cell receptor beta chain under discussion was sequenced for a study of preoperative IRX-2 immunotherapy in early breast cancer. This clone was detected only a few times. Treatment defined: preoperative locoregional IRX-2 cytokine immunotherapy. This phase Ib study tested locoregional IRX-2 cytokine immunotherapy given before surgery. CDR1 and CDR2 from the germline V gene are SGHTA and FQGNSA. Unmatched junction bases numbered 9, after V lost 5 bases and J lost 4 bases. CDR3 length: 15 amino acids. Assay: immunoSEQ multiplex PCR; the TCRdb copy retains only in-frame clones and omits some. The sample has 60,000 or so clones, less than 95% seen once.

The specimen was collected from a patient treated with IRX-2 immunotherapy. The origin of this receptor is a human donor with breast cancer. The chain joins TRBV7-2 to TRBJ2-7, with 9 nucleotides matching TRBD1. The CDR3 spells CASSKPGQGTYEQYF. The CDR3 DNA follows: TGTGCCAGCAGCAAGCCGGGACAGGGAACATACGAGCAGTACTTC.